This TCR beta chain is from a study of cytomegalovirus exposure and HLA in healthy donors. Whole-study context: An earlier analysis identified some 110 million unique TCR beta sequences in 150 million to 200 million T cells. Some 80 million unique TCRs from HLA-typed donors were held in an early data release. General study points: A missense DCLRE1C variant was associated with V- and J-gene trimming of TCR beta chains in a later analysis, and an independent cohort replicated the association.

To note about this clone: Its antigen is currently unknown.

In the PCR, 60 Vbeta and 13 Jbeta primers were used. Assay used: immunoSEQ multiplex PCR; TCRdb lists only in-frame clones, some missing. The repertoire holds approximately 140,000 clones, about 78% seen once, with approximately 2.6% in the top ten. This clonotype was obtained from a human donor in good health. The specimen sequenced was PBMCs.

In DNA form, the CDR3 reads TGTGCCTGGAGGGGGACAGCGAATTCACCCCTCCACTTT. The encoded protein is CAWRGTANSPLHF. V and J are TRBV30 and TRBJ1-6; 7 bases match TRBD1. Germline V gene lookup returns CDR1 GTSNPN and CDR2 SVGIG (reference sequence). The CDR3 covers 13 residues. The J segment lost 7 bases and the V segment lost 3 bases, leaving 3 bases of the junction unmatched.